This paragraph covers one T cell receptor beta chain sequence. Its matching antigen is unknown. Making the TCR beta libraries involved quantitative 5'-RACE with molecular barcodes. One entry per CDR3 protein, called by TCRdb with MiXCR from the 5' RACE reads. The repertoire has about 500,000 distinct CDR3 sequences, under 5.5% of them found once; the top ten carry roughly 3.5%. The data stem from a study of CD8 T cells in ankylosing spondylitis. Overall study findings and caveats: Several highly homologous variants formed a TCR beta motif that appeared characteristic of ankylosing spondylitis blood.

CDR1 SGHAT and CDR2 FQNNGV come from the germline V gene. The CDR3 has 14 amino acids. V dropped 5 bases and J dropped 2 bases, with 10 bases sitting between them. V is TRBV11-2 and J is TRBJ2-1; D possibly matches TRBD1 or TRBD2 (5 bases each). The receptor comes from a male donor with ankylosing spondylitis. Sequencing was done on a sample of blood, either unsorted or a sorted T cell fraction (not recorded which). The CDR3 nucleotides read TGTGCCAGCAGCACTGGGGACCCCTACAATGAGCAGTTCTTC. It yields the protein CASSTGDPYNEQFF.